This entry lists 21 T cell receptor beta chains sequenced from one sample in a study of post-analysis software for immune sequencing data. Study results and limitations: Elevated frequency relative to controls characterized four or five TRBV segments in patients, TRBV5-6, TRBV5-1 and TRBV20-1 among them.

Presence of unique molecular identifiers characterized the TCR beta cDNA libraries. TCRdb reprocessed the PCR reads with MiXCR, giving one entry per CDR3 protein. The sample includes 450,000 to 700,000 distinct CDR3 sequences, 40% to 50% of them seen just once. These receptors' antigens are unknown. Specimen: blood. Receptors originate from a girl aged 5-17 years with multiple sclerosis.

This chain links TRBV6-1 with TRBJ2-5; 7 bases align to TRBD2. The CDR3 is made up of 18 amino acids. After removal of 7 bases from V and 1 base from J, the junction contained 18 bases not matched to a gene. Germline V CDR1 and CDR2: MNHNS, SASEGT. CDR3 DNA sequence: TGTGCCAGCACCCCCTTAGCTAGCGGAGAAGCAACCCAAGAGACCCAGTACTTC. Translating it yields CASTPLASGEATQETQYF.

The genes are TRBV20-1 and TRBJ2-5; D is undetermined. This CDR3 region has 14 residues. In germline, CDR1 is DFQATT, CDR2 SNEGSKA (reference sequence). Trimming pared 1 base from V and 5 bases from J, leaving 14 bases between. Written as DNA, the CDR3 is TGCAGTGCTAGAGCTCCGGCAAATGGGGAGACCCAGTACTTC. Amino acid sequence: CSARAPANGETQYF.

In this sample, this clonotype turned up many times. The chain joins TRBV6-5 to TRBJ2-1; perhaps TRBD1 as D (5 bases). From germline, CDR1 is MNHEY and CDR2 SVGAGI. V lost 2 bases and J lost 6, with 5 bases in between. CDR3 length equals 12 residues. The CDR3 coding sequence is TGTGCCAGCAGTTACGGGGCCAATGAGCAGTTCTTC. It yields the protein CASSYGANEQFF.

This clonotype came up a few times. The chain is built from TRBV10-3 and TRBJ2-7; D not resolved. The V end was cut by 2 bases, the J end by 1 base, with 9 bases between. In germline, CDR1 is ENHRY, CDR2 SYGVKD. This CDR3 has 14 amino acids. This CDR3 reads CAISEQTDSYEQYF. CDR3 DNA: TGTGCCATCAGTGAGCAAACAGATTCCTACGAGCAGTACTTC.

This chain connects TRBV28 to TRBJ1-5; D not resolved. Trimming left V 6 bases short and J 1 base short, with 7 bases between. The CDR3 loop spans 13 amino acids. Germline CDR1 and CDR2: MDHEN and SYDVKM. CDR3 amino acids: CASRRQSNQPQHF. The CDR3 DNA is TGTGCCAGCAGAAGGCAGAGCAATCAGCCCCAGCATTTT.

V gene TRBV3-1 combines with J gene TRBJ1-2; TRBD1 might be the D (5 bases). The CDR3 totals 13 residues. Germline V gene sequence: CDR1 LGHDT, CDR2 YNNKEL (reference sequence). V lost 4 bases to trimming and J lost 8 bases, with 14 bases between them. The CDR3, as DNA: TGTGCCAGCAGCCTCGGGGGGGGAGAGGGCTACACCTTC. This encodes CASSLGGGEGYTF.

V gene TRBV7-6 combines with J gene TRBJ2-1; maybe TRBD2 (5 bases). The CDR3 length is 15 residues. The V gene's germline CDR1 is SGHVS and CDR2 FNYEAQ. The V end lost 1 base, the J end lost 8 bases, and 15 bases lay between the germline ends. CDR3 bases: TGTGCCAGCAGCTTAGGTTACGGGGAGAGGGATGAGCAGTTCTTC. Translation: CASSLGYGERDEQFF. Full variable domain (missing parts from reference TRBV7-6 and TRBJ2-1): GAGVSQSPRYKVTKRGQDVALRCDPISGHVSLYWYRQALGQGPEFLTYFNYEAQQDKSGLPNDRFSAERPEGSISTLTIQRTEQRDSAMYRCASSLGYGERDEQFFGPGTRLTVL.

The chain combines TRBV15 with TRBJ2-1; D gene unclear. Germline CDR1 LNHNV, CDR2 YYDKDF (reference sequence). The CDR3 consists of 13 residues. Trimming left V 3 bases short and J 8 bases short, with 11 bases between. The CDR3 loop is CATSRDLRHEQFF. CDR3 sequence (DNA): TGTGCCACCAGCAGGGACCTGCGCCATGAGCAGTTCTTC.

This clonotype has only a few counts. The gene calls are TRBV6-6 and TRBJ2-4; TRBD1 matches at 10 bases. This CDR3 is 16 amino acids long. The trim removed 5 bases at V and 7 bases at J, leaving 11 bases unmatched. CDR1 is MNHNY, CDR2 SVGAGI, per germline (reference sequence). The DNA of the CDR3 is TGTGCCAGCAGTCATACCCCCGCGGGACAGGGGAACATTCAGTACTTC. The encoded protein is CASSHTPAGQGNIQYF.

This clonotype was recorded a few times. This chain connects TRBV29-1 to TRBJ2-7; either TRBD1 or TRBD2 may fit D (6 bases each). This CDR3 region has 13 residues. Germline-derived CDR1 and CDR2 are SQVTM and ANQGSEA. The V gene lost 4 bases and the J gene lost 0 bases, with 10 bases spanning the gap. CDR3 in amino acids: CSVGGGISYEQYF. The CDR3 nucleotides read TGCAGCGTTGGAGGGGGGATCTCCTACGAGCAGTACTTC.

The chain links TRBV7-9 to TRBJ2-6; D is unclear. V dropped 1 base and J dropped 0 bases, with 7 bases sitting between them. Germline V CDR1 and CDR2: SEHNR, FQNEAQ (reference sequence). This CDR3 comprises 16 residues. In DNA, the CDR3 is TGTGCCAGCAGCTTAGAATCAGGCTCTGGGGCCAACGTCCTGACTTTC. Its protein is CASSLESGSGANVLTF.

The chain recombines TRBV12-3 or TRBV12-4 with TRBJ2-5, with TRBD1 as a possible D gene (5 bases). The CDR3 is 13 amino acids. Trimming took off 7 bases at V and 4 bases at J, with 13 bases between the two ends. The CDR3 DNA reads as TGTGCCAGCACTCGTCAGGGCGCAGAGACCCAGTACTTC. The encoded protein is CASTRQGAETQYF.

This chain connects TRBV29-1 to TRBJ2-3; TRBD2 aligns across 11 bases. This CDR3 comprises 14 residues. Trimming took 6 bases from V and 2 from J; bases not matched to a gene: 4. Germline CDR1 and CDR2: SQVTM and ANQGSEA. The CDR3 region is CSVGTSGTTDTQYF. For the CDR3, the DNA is TGCAGCGTAGGGACTAGCGGTACCACAGATACGCAGTATTTT.

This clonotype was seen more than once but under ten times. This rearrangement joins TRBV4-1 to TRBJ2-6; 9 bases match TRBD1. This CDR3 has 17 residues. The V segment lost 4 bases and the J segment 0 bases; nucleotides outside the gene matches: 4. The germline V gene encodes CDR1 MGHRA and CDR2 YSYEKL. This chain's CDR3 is CASSPGQGFSGANVLTF. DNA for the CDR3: TGCGCCAGCAGCCCCGGACAGGGGTTCTCTGGGGCCAACGTCCTGACTTTC.

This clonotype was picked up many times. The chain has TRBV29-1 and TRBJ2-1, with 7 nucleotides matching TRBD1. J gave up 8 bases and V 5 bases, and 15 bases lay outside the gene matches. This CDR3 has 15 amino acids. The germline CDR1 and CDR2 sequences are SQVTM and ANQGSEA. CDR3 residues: CSVRRGSLTGDEQFF. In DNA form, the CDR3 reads TGCAGCGTTAGACGAGGCAGCCTCACAGGGGATGAGCAGTTCTTC.

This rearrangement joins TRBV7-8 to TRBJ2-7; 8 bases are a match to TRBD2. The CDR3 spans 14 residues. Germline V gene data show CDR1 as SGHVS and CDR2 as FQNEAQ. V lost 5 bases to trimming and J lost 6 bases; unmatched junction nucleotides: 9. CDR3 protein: CASSALTSAVEQYF. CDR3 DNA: TGTGCCAGCAGCGCTCTGACTAGCGCGGTCGAGCAGTACTTC.

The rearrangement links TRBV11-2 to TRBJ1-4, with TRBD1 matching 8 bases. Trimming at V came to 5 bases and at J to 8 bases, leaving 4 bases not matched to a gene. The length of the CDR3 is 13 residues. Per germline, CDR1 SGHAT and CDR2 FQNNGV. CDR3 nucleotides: TGTGCCAGCAGCACAGGGGGGGCGGAAAAACTGTTTTTT. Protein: CASSTGGAEKLFF.

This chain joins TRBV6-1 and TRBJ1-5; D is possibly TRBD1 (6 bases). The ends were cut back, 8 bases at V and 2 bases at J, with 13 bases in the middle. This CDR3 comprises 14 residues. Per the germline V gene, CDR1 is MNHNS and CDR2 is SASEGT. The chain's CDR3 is CASGYRVGNQPQHF. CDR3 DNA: TGTGCCAGCGGATACAGGGTGGGCAATCAGCCCCAGCATTTT.

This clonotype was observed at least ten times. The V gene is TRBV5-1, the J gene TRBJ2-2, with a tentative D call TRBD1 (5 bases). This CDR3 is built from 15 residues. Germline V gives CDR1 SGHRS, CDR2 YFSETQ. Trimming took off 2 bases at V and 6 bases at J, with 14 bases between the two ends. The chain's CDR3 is CASSLGHRTAGELFF. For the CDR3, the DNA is TGCGCCAGCAGCTTAGGACACCGAACCGCCGGGGAGCTGTTTTTT.

This chain's CDR3 is CSGTGVGTDTQYF. As DNA, the CDR3 is TGCAGCGGGACAGGGGTAGGCACAGATACGCAGTATTTT. V usage is TRBV29-1 and J usage is TRBJ2-3; 9 nucleotides align to TRBD1. This CDR3 has 13 amino acids. The trim removed 7 bases at V and 1 base at J, leaving 3 bases unmatched. Germline V gives CDR1 SQVTM, CDR2 ANQGSEA.

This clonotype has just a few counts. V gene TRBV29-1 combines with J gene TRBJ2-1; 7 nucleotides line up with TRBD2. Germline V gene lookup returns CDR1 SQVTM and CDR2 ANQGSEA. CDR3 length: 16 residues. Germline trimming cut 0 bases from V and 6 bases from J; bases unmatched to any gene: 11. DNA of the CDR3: TGCAGCGTTGAAGATAACGCGGAGACTAGCCGCAATGAGCAGTTCTTC. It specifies CSVEDNAETSRNEQFF.